The sequence of this T cell receptor beta chain was determined in a study of shared clonotypes between healthy human individuals. Findings and caveats of the study: Sequencing depth was a factor that was expected to affect clonotype sharing among donors.

Remarks on this clone: What it binds is not known.

Memory CD4+ cells were the fraction left after CD45RA+ naive selection. The germline V gene has CDR1 SNHLY and CDR2 FYNNEI. Trimming left V 6 bases short and J 9 bases short, with 12 bases between. The CDR3 runs 13 residues. Method: immunoSEQ multiplex PCR; TCRdb's copy keeps in-frame clones and lacks some. The sample gives more than 2 million clones, approximately 94% of which show up once; over 0.1% is in the top ten. V gene TRBV2 combines with J gene TRBJ1-6; D remains ambiguous. The TCR originated in a man aged 18 to 30 in good health. Sequences were obtained from naive CD4+ T cells sorted from blood. Subset specified: CD45RA+ positively selected. The CDR3 nucleotides are TGTGCCAGCAGGCCCGGGCAAATTTCACCCCTCCACTTT. It specifies CASRPGQISPLHF. Using reference TRBV2 and TRBJ1-6 for the parts outside the CDR3, the full variable domain is EPEVTQTPSHQVTQMGQEVILRCVPISNHLYFYWYRQILGQKVEFLVSFYNNEISEKSEIFDDQFSVERPDGSNFTLKIRSTKLEDSAMYFCASRPGQISPLHFGNGTRLTVT.